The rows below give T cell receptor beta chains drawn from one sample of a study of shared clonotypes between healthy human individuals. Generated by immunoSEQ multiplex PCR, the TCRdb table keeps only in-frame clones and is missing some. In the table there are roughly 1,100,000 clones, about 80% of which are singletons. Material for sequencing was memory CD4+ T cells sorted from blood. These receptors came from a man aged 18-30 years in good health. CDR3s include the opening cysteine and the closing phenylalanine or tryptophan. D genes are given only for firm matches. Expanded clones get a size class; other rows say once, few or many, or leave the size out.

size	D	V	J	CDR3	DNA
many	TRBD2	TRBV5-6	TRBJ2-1	CASSLLARNEQFF	TGTGCCAGCAGCTTACTAGCGAGGAATGAGCAGTTCTTC
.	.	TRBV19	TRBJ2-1	CASSLHQGGSYNEQFF	TGTGCCAGTAGCCTTCATCAGGGGGGTTCCTACAATGAGCAGTTCTTC
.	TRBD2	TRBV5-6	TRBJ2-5	CASSSSGSAETQYF	TGTGCCAGCAGTTCTAGCGGGAGCGCTGAGACCCAGTACTTC
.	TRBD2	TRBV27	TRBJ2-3	CASSNLFPGTSGSLDTQYF	TGTGCCAGCAGTAATTTATTTCCGGGAACTAGCGGGAGTTTAGATACGCAGTATTTT
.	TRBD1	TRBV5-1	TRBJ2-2	CASSLGDRESGELFF	TGCGCCAGCAGCTTGGGGGACAGGGAGTCCGGGGAGCTGTTTTTT
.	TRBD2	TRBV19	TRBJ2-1	CASSIAPGTSGTNEQFF	TGTGCCAGTAGTATAGCGCCCGGGACTAGCGGGACCAATGAGCAGTTCTTC
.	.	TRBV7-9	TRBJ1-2	CASSLDWGYGYTF	TGTGCCAGCAGCTTAGATTGGGGATATGGCTACACCTTC
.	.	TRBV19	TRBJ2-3	CASSVQGNTQYF	TGTGCCAGTAGTGTACAGGGTAATACGCAGTATTTT
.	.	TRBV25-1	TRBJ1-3	CASSDTGLGNTIYF	TGTGCCAGCAGCGACACAGGGCTCGGAAACACCATATATTTT
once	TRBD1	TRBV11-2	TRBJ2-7	CASSLQRQGRSYEQYF	TGTGCCAGCAGCTTACAGAGACAGGGGCGATCCTACGAGCAGTACTTC
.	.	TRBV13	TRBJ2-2	CASSILGRTGELFF	TGTGCCAGCAGCATTCTGGGTCGCACCGGGGAGCTGTTTTTT
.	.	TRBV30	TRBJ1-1	CAWSVAGEAFF	TGTGCCTGGTCAGTGGCGGGTGAAGCTTTCTTT
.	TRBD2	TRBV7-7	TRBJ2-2	CASSPRTSTGELFF	TGTGCTAGCAGCCCCCGGACTAGCACCGGGGAGCTGTTTTTT
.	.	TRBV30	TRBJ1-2	CAWSDKGGGFYGYTF	TGTGCCTGGAGCGACAAGGGGGGGGGCTTCTATGGCTACACCTTC
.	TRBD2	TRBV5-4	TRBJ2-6	CASSLGAGTTLSGANVLTF	TGTGCCAGCAGCTTGGGGGCCGGGACTACCCTCTCTGGGGCCAACGTCCTGACTTTC
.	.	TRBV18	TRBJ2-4	CASSPKDRFDRENIQYF	TGTGCCAGCTCACCCAAAGACAGGTTCGATCGGGAAAACATTCAGTACTTC
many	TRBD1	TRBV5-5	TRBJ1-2	CASSIGQDGYGYTF	TGTGCCAGCAGCATCGGACAGGATGGCTATGGCTACACCTTC
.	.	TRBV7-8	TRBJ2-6	CASSLVGRGTLSGANVLTF	TGTGCCAGCAGCTTAGTTGGCAGGGGAACTTTGTCTGGGGCCAACGTCCTGACTTTC
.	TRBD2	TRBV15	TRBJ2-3	CATSRGRTSGRVTDTQYF	TGTGCCACCAGCAGAGGAAGGACTAGCGGGAGGGTCACAGATACGCAGTATTTT
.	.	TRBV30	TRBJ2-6	CAWKDFSGANVLTF	TGTGCCTGGAAAGACTTCTCTGGGGCCAACGTCCTGACTTTC
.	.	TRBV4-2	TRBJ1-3	CASSQASTHYTIYF	TGTGCCAGCAGCCAAGCCTCCACGCATTACACCATATATTTT
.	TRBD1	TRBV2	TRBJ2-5	CASSEDLGQGYF	TGTGCCAGCAGTGAAGATTTGGGACAGGGGTACTTC
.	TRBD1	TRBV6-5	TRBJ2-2	CASGGQGAPGELFF	TGTGCCAGCGGGGGACAGGGGGCGCCGGGGGAGCTGTTTTTT
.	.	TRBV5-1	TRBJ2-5	CASSVPLETQYF	TGCGCCAGCAGCGTCCCGCTAGAGACCCAGTACTTC
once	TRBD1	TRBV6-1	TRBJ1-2	CATRGQGFYGYTF	TGTGCCACCAGGGGACAGGGATTCTATGGCTACACCTTC
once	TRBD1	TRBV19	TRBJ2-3	CASSIQGADTQYF	TGTGCCAGTAGTATACAGGGGGCCGATACGCAGTATTTT
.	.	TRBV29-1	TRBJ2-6	CSVVGDGANVLTF	TGCAGCGTGGTAGGGGATGGGGCCAACGTCCTGACTTTC
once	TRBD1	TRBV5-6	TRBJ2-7	CASSVTGESYEQYF	TGTGCCAGCAGCGTGACAGGGGAAAGCTACGAGCAGTACTTC
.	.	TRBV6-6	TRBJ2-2	CASTAGELFF	TGTGCCAGCACGGCCGGGGAGCTGTTTTTT